One sample yielded the 28 T cell receptor beta chains listed below, sequenced in a study of OX40 agonist ivuxolimab in advanced cancers. Method: immunoSEQ multiplex PCR; TCRdb's copy keeps in-frame clones and lacks some. Here the sample spans nearly 50,000 clones, around nine tenths being singletons. Material: CD4+ or CD8+ T cells sorted from blood, obtained in a trial of the OX40 agonist ivuxolimab. Receptors originate from an adult with an advanced solid tumor such as melanoma, head and neck, liver or kidney cancer.

The chain employs TRBV6-5 and TRBJ1-2; a weak D match, TRBD1 (6 bases). Trimming took off 0 bases at V and 7 bases at J, with 12 bases between the two ends. In germline, CDR1 is MNHEY, CDR2 SVGAGI. The CDR3 sequence is 14 residues long. CDR3 sequence reads: CASSYSTGTSGYTF. The CDR3 DNA reads as TGTGCCAGCAGTTACTCGACAGGAACATCTGGCTACACCTTC.

The rearrangement links TRBV7-2 to TRBJ2-7; 10 bases are shared with TRBD2. This CDR3 spans 13 amino acids. With 4 bases clipped from V and 6 bases from J, the junction kept 3 bases outside the gene matches. Germline assignment: CDR1 SGHTA and CDR2 FQGNSA. Here the CDR3 reads CASSSAGGREQYF. The CDR3, as DNA: TGTGCCAGCAGCTCAGCGGGGGGGCGCGAGCAGTACTTC.

The chain couples TRBV5-1 to TRBJ2-7; D ambiguous. The CDR3 is 13 residues long. V was trimmed by 4 bases and J by 2 bases, leaving 10 bases between them. CDR1 SGHRS and CDR2 YFSETQ come from the germline V gene. This CDR3 reads CASSLGRAYEQYF. The CDR3 bases are TGCGCCAGCAGCCTCGGACGGGCCTACGAGCAGTACTTC.

The chain has TRBV18 and TRBJ2-7; D is possibly TRBD1 (5 bases). Between the trimmed V and J ends, which lost 3 bases and 6 bases, there was a span of 12 bases. Per germline, CDR1 KGHSH and CDR2 LQKENI. This CDR3 is built from 13 residues. The CDR3 DNA is TGTGCCAGCTCACCGTCAGGGTCCGGCGAGCAGTACTTC. This sequence encodes CASSPSGSGEQYF.

This chain connects TRBV9 to TRBJ2-4, with 14 bases lining up with TRBD2. The CDR3 has 21 residues. Germline loops: CDR1 SGDLS, CDR2 YYNGEE. V shed 4 bases, J shed 0 bases, and the junction held 15 bases outside the gene matches. CDR3 DNA: TGTGCCAGCAGCCCGAGTAGAGCGGGACTAGCGGGAGCCAAAGCCAAAAACATTCAGTACTTC. Its translation is CASSPSRAGLAGAKAKNIQYF.

The chain recombines TRBV5-1 with TRBJ1-1; D not certain. CDR1 and CDR2 from the germline V gene are SGHRS and YFSETQ. This CDR3 spans 13 amino acids. V shed 6 bases and J shed 1 base, with 10 bases lying between them. The DNA for the CDR3 is TGCGCCAGCAAGGAGCCCCCGAACACTGAAGCTTTCTTT. Translation gives CASKEPPNTEAFF.

Points on this clone: Other DNA variants within this sample encode the same CDR3. The chain links TRBV7-2 to TRBJ2-3; perhaps TRBD1 as D (6 bases). V gave up 6 bases and J gave up 1 base, with 11 bases separating them. Looked up from germline, CDR1 is SGHTA and CDR2 is FQGNSA. This CDR3 has 14 amino acids. The CDR3 reads CASRRGLGTDTQYF. In DNA form, the CDR3 reads TGTGCCAGCAGGAGGGGGTTGGGCACAGATACGCAGTATTTT.

The rearrangement links TRBV2 to TRBJ1-1; D ambiguous. V gave up 3 bases and J gave up 2 bases, with 7 bases separating them. This CDR3 comprises 13 residues. The germline V gene has CDR1 SNHLY and CDR2 FYNNEI. CDR3 sequence (DNA): TGTGCCAGCAGTGAGGACGGTAACACTGAAGCTTTCTTT. It is translated as CASSEDGNTEAFF. Full variable domain (remainder filled in from reference TRBV2 and TRBJ1-1): EPEVTQTPSHQVTQMGQEVILRCVPISNHLYFYWYRQILGQKVEFLVSFYNNEISEKSEIFDDQFSVERPDGSNFTLKIRSTKLEDSAMYFCASSEDGNTEAFFGQGTRLTVV.

The genes are TRBV7-2 and TRBJ2-3; D possibly matches TRBD1 or TRBD2 (6 bases each). V was trimmed by 3 bases and J by 1 base, leaving 14 bases between them. CDR3 length: 16 amino acids. Germline CDR1 is SGHTA and CDR2 is FQGNSA. The CDR3 region is CASSFFTGAGTDTQYF. DNA for the CDR3: TGTGCCAGCAGCTTTTTTACGGGGGCGGGCACAGATACGCAGTATTTT.

This rearrangement joins TRBV7-9 to TRBJ2-7; 7 bases fit TRBD1. The CDR3 is made up of 14 amino acids. The ends lost 5 bases at V and 5 bases at J; junction bases unmatched: 9. Germline lookup yields CDR1 SEHNR and CDR2 FQNEAQ (reference sequence). CDR3 region: CASSPMTGSDEQYF. As DNA, the CDR3 is TGTGCCAGCAGCCCGATGACAGGGTCGGACGAGCAGTACTTC.

The gene calls are TRBV7-2 and TRBJ2-3; D remains unclear. CDR1 and CDR2 (germline): SGHTA, FQGNSA. V was shortened by 6 bases and J by 1 base, with 8 bases between the two germline ends. The CDR3 is 13 amino acids. CDR3 nucleotide sequence: TGTGCCAGCAGTTGGGCCCGCACAGATACGCAGTATTTT. This translates into CASSWARTDTQYF.

Of note for this clone: This may arise from a read error, as a much more abundant clone is one base away. The rearrangement uses TRBV7-2 and TRBJ2-1, with TRBD2 as a possible D gene (7 bases). V was clipped by 11 bases and J by 0 bases, with 14 bases between them. There are 14 residues in the CDR3. Looked up from germline, CDR1 is SGHTA and CDR2 is FQGNSA. The CDR3 region has the DNA TGTGCCGGCAAAGCGGGACACTCCTACAATGAGCAGTTCTTC. As protein: CAGKAGHSYNEQFF.

V usage is TRBV7-9 and J usage is TRBJ1-1; no clear D gene. Germline loops: CDR1 SEHNR, CDR2 FQNEAQ (reference sequence). The CDR3 is made up of 13 amino acids. The ends were cut back, 7 bases at V and 1 base at J, with 10 bases in the middle. Written as DNA, the CDR3 is TGTGCCAGCACTTACCATTGGAACACTGAAGCTTTCTTT. Protein product: CASTYHWNTEAFF.

The CDR3 DNA follows: TGCGCCAGCAGCGAAACAGGGTTAAAGTATGGCTACACCTTC. Translating it yields CASSETGLKYGYTF. The J gene is TRBJ1-2, the V gene TRBV5-1; tentatively, D is TRBD1 (6 bases). The CDR3 contains 14 residues. Germline V lookup: CDR1 SGHRS, CDR2 YFSETQ. Trimming took off 4 bases at V and 5 bases at J, with 15 bases between the two ends.

V and J are TRBV12-5 and TRBJ2-2, with D possibly being TRBD1 (5 bases). This CDR3 comprises 12 residues. Germline CDR1 and CDR2: LGHNT and FRNRAP. Trimming pared 7 bases from V and 3 bases from J, leaving 6 bases between. This chain's CDR3 is CASARDTGELFF. DNA of the CDR3: TGTGCTAGTGCCAGGGACACCGGGGAGCTGTTTTTT.

The rearrangement links TRBV11-2 to TRBJ2-3, with 11 positions matching TRBD2. The CDR3 length is 15 residues. Germline CDR1 SGHAT, CDR2 FQNNGV. J was trimmed by 4 bases and V by 5 bases; bases with no gene match: 5. In DNA form, the CDR3 reads TGTGCCAGCAGCCGACTAGCGGGGAAGGCAGATACGCAGTATTTT. Translating gives CASSRLAGKADTQYF.

V is TRBV15 and J is TRBJ1-3; D is undetermined. This CDR3 spans 15 amino acids. Germline V gene data show CDR1 as LNHNV and CDR2 as YYDKDF (reference sequence). With 0 bases removed from V and 1 base from J, the gap between germline ends came to 7 bases. The CDR3 region is CATSRDAGSGNTIYF. The CDR3 nucleotides read TGTGCCACCAGCAGAGATGCGGGATCTGGAAACACCATATATTTT.

This sequence joins TRBV25-1 and TRBJ2-6; unclear D gene. The V end was cut by 3 bases, the J end by 0 bases, with 12 bases between. Germline-derived CDR1 and CDR2 are MGHDK and SYGVNS. This CDR3 is 17 amino acids long. CDR3 sequence: CASSDASFPSGANVLTF. CDR3 in DNA: TGTGCCAGCAGTGATGCAAGTTTTCCCTCTGGGGCCAACGTCCTGACTTTC.

This clone has only a few counts. The chain recombines TRBV7-3 with TRBJ1-6; a possible D gene is TRBD1 (5 bases). V gave up 2 bases and J gave up 7 bases, with 18 bases separating them. The CDR3 is 17 residues long. Germline CDR1 and CDR2: SGHTA and FQGTGA. CDR3 sequence reads: CASSLLPREGRNSPLHF. For the CDR3, the DNA is TGTGCCAGCAGCTTATTGCCCCGGGAGGGGAGAAATTCACCCCTCCACTTT.

The sample holds one count of this clone. The chain carries TRBV9 and TRBJ2-4; 9 bases align to TRBD1. CDR3 length: 15 residues. V lost 4 bases, J lost 7 bases, and 9 bases stayed unmatched. The germline gives CDR1 SGDLS, CDR2 YYNGEE. CDR3 nucleotide sequence: TGTGCCAGCAGCCCAACGGACAGGGGAGGGAACATTCAGTACTTC. Protein product: CASSPTDRGGNIQYF. Complete variable domain (other parts from reference TRBV9 and TRBJ2-4): DSGVTQTPKHLITATGQRVTLRCSPRSGDLSVYWYQQSLDQGLQFLIQYYNGEERAKGNILERFSAQQFPDLHSELNLSSLELGDSALYFCASSPTDRGGNIQYFGAGTRLSVL.

The gene calls are TRBV7-2 and TRBJ2-2; D is ambiguous. Germline V CDR1 and CDR2: SGHTA, FQGNSA. The CDR3 runs to 17 residues. Deletions cut 4 bases from V and 1 base from J, with 16 bases between. This CDR3 reads CASSSPSDALNTGELFF. DNA of the CDR3: TGTGCCAGCAGCTCCCCCTCGGACGCACTGAACACCGGGGAGCTGTTTTTT.

The chain joins TRBV19 to TRBJ1-5, with D possibly TRBD1 on 5 matching bases. The germline V gene has CDR1 LNHDA and CDR2 SQIVND (reference sequence). The V end lost 6 bases, the J end lost 6 bases, and 9 bases lay between the germline ends. The CDR3 runs 12 residues. CDR3 in amino acids: CASRRGGQPQHF. The CDR3 DNA reads as TGTGCCAGTAGACGGGGGGGTCAGCCCCAGCATTTT.

This clone was detected only a few times. V is TRBV29-1 and J is TRBJ2-7; a possible D gene is TRBD1 (6 bases). Looked up from germline, CDR1 is SQVTM and CDR2 is ANQGSEA. The CDR3 extends over 11 amino acids. V lost 5 bases, J lost 2 bases, and 7 bases lay in between. The CDR3 region has the DNA TGCAGCGTTAGACAGGCCTACGAGCAGTACTTC. As protein: CSVRQAYEQYF.

This clone came up a few times. V gene TRBV4-1 combines with J gene TRBJ1-3; D perhaps matches TRBD1 (6 bases). Germline CDR1 and CDR2: MGHRA and YSYEKL. This CDR3 has 16 residues. V was clipped by 0 bases and J by 2 bases, with 11 bases between them. As DNA, the CDR3 is TGCGCCAGCAGCCAAGATGGGGCAGGGGCTGGAAACACCATATATTTT. Translated, it gives CASSQDGAGAGNTIYF.

The chain recombines TRBV5-1 with TRBJ2-7; 11 nucleotides agree with TRBD1. With 0 bases clipped from V and 1 base from J, the junction kept 3 bases outside the gene matches. Per germline, CDR1 SGHRS and CDR2 YFSETQ. There are 16 residues in the CDR3. DNA of the CDR3: TGCGCCAGCAGCTTGGAGGGGACAGGGGGTTCCTACGAGCAGTACTTC. Translated, it gives CASSLEGTGGSYEQYF.

V and J are TRBV7-9 and TRBJ2-7; no clear D gene. This CDR3 is 11 amino acids long. With 5 bases removed from V and 4 bases from J, the gap between germline ends came to 6 bases. Germline values: CDR1 SEHNR, CDR2 FQNEAQ (reference sequence). CDR3 sequence reads: CASSAAYEQYF. The CDR3 coding sequence is TGTGCCAGCAGCGCCGCATACGAGCAGTACTTC.

This chain connects TRBV5-1 to TRBJ2-5; possible D gene TRBD2, 6 bases. CDR1 SGHRS and CDR2 YFSETQ come from the germline V gene. Trimming cost V 1 base and J 3 bases, with 7 bases left between them. This CDR3 spans 13 amino acids. CDR3 in amino acids: CASSLSGEETQYF. CDR3 bases: TGCGCCAGCAGCTTGTCGGGGGAAGAGACCCAGTACTTC.

This chain links TRBV7-6 with TRBJ1-2; tentatively, D is TRBD1 (6 bases). V was clipped by 5 bases and J by 4 bases, with 11 bases between them. The germline V gene encodes CDR1 SGHVS and CDR2 FNYEAQ. The CDR3 has 13 amino acids. CDR3 sequence: CASSLGQTYGYTF. The DNA for the CDR3 is TGTGCCAGCAGCCTCGGACAGACCTATGGCTACACCTTC.